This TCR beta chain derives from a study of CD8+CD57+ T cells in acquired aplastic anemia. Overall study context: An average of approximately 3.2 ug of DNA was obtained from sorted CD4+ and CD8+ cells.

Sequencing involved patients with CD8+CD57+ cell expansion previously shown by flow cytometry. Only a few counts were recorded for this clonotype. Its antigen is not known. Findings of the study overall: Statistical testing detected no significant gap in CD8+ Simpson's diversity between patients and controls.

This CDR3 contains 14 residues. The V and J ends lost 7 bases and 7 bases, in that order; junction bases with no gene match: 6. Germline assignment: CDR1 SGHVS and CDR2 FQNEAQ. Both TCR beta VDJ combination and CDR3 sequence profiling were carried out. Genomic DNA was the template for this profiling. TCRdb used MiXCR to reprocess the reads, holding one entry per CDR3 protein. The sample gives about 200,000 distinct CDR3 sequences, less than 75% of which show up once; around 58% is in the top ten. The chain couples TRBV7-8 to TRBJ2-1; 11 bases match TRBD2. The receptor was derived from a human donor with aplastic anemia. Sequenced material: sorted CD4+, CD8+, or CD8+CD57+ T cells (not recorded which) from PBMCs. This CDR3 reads CASTRLAGPNEQFF. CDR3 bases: TGTGCCAGCACCCGACTAGCGGGGCCGAATGAGCAGTTCTTC.